This entry lists 28 T cell receptor beta chains sequenced from one sample in a study of blood T cell repertoires in COVID-19. The method was immunoSEQ multiplex PCR; TCRdb's version includes in-frame clones alone and lacks a portion of them. The repertoire holds around 100,000 clones, with roughly 88% as singletons. Sequencing was carried out using peripheral blood. These receptors were taken from a man of 80 years or more with acute or convalescent COVID-19.

The chain is built from TRBV12-3 or TRBV12-4 and TRBJ2-7; 9 bases match TRBD2. V gave up 6 bases and J gave up 6 bases; unmatched junction bases: 6. This CDR3 spans 13 amino acids. CDR3 in amino acids: CASSPGLASEQYF. The CDR3 DNA follows: TGTGCCAGCAGCCCGGGACTAGCCTCCGAGCAGTACTTC.

This chain uses TRBV11-2 with TRBJ2-1; D gene unclear. The length of the CDR3 is 14 residues. V lost 1 base and J lost 7, with 11 bases in between. CDR1 and CDR2 (germline): SGHAT, FQNNGV. The DNA for the CDR3 is TGTGCCAGCAGCTTAGTCCCAGGCTCAAATGAGCAGTTCTTC. Encoded protein: CASSLVPGSNEQFF.

Comments on this clone: Other nucleotide sequences in the sample specify the same CDR3. The V call is TRBV12-3 or TRBV12-4, the J call TRBJ1-2, with 9 positions matching TRBD1. Unmatched junction bases numbered 1, after V lost 3 bases and J lost 5 bases. This CDR3 is 13 amino acids long. CDR3 protein: CASSLGQGYGYTF. Written as DNA, the CDR3 is TGTGCCAGCAGTTTGGGACAGGGATATGGCTACACCTTC.

This CDR3 reads CATSRRDRGSYGYTF. The CDR3 DNA reads as TGTGCCACCAGCCGACGGGACAGGGGGAGCTATGGCTACACCTTC. The chain couples TRBV15 to TRBJ1-2; 11 bases are a match to TRBD1. In germline, CDR1 is LNHNV, CDR2 YYDKDF (reference sequence). This CDR3 has 15 amino acids. V lost 5 bases to trimming and J lost 4 bases; unmatched junction nucleotides: 6.

The gene calls are TRBV27 and TRBJ1-2; D is unresolved. Trimming took off 2 bases at V and 0 bases at J, with 10 bases between the two ends. There are 15 residues in the CDR3. The germline V gene encodes CDR1 MNHEY and CDR2 SMNVEV (reference sequence). For the CDR3, the DNA is TGTGCCAGCAGTTTACTTCCAGATTCTAACTATGGCTACACCTTC. This gives the protein CASSLLPDSNYGYTF.

The rearrangement links TRBV29-1 to TRBJ1-4; tentative D call: TRBD1 (5 bases). Trimming took 3 bases from V and 0 from J, leaving 8 bases between them. This CDR3 has 14 amino acids. The V gene's germline CDR1 is SQVTM and CDR2 ANQGSEA. The CDR3 protein is CSVESGSTNEKLFF. The CDR3 nucleotides read TGCAGCGTTGAGTCAGGGTCAACTAATGAAAAACTGTTTTTT.

As to this clone: This same CDR3 is encoded by further DNA sequences in the sample. This chain links TRBV19 with TRBJ2-5; the D is unclear. V shed 3 bases and J shed 2 bases, with 7 bases lying between them. The CDR3 runs 13 residues. Looked up from germline, CDR1 is LNHDA and CDR2 is SQIVND (reference sequence). CDR3 DNA: TGTGCCAGTAGTATCGCTCAGCAAGAGACCCAGTACTTC. Translating it yields CASSIAQQETQYF. Looking up the rest from reference TRBV19 and TRBJ2-5 gives the full variable domain: DGGITQSPKYLFRKEGQNVTLSCEQNLNHDAMYWYRQDPGQGLRLIYYSQIVNDFQKGDIAEGYSVSREKKESFPLTVTSAQKNPTAFYLCASSIAQQETQYFGPGTRLLVL.

V usage is TRBV19 and J usage is TRBJ1-3; 7 bases map to TRBD1. The trim removed 8 bases at V and 2 bases at J, leaving 6 bases unmatched. The CDR3 runs 14 residues. Looked up from germline, CDR1 is LNHDA and CDR2 is SQIVND (reference sequence). In DNA, the CDR3 is TGTGCCAGTGGGCCAGGGGGGACTGGAAACACCATATATTTT. Amino acids: CASGPGGTGNTIYF. Variable domain in full (rest from reference TRBV19 and TRBJ1-3): DGGITQSPKYLFRKEGQNVTLSCEQNLNHDAMYWYRQDPGQGLRLIYYSQIVNDFQKGDIAEGYSVSREKKESFPLTVTSAQKNPTAFYLCASGPGGTGNTIYFGEGSWLTVV.

The chain joins TRBV18 to TRBJ1-1; no clear D. Trimming shortened V by 4 bases and J by 3 bases, and 9 bases separated the two germline ends. The CDR3 loop spans 13 amino acids. Looked up from germline, CDR1 is KGHSH and CDR2 is LQKENI. CDR3 amino acids: CASSRVGDTEAFF. The CDR3 region has the DNA TGTGCCAGCTCACGAGTCGGGGACACTGAAGCTTTCTTT.

The chain has TRBV5-1 and TRBJ1-1, with 7 bases matching TRBD1. The germline gives CDR1 SGHRS, CDR2 YFSETQ. The CDR3 is 15 amino acids. V dropped 6 bases and J dropped 2; count of bases not matched to a gene: 10. CDR3 region: CASKPTGTANTEAFF. The CDR3, as DNA: TGCGCCAGCAAACCCACCGGGACAGCTAACACTGAAGCTTTCTTT.

The chain employs TRBV10-1 and TRBJ2-3, with 9 bases fitting TRBD2. J lost 8 bases, V lost 0 bases, and 9 bases had no gene match. CDR1 and CDR2 (germline): WNHNN, SYGVQD (reference sequence). CDR3 size: 16 residues. The CDR3: CASSESVSGSWGTQYF. The CDR3 nucleotides read TGCGCCAGCAGTGAGTCGGTTAGCGGGAGTTGGGGTACGCAGTATTTT.

This chain connects TRBV12-3 or TRBV12-4 to TRBJ1-2; no clear D gene. CDR3 size: 11 residues. V gave up 6 bases and J gave up 2 bases, with 4 bases separating them. The CDR3 loop reads CASSRNYGYTF. The CDR3 region has the DNA TGTGCCAGCAGCCGGAACTATGGCTACACCTTC.

The chain has TRBV7-2 and TRBJ2-1, with TRBD2 matching over 7 bases. Germline V gives CDR1 SGHTA, CDR2 FQGNSA. Unmatched junction bases numbered 11, after V lost 5 bases and J lost 4 bases. This CDR3 contains 16 residues. DNA of the CDR3: TGTGCCAGCAGCGACCGGGGAGGGTCCAGTTACAATGAGCAGTTCTTC. Translating gives CASSDRGGSSYNEQFF.

The chain employs TRBV2 and TRBJ1-1; weak D call: TRBD1 (5 bases). Per germline, CDR1 SNHLY and CDR2 FYNNEI. Trimming took 6 bases from V and 1 from J, leaving 9 bases between them. CDR3 size: 13 residues. As DNA, the CDR3 is TGTGCCAGCAGCCAAACAGGGAACACTGAAGCTTTCTTT. Translated: CASSQTGNTEAFF.

This chain uses TRBV10-3 with TRBJ1-1; 8 nucleotides align to TRBD1. With V trimmed by 6 bases and J by 7 bases, 4 bases remained unmatched. This CDR3 is 12 amino acids long. Germline V gene sequence: CDR1 ENHRY, CDR2 SYGVKD. The CDR3 loop is CAISWTGNEAFF. CDR3 DNA: TGTGCCATCAGCTGGACAGGGAATGAAGCTTTCTTT.

The V and J genes are TRBV6-6 and TRBJ2-3; 8 bases are shared with TRBD2. The CDR3 consists of 15 residues. Germline CDR1 MNHNY, CDR2 SVGAGI (reference sequence). Germline trimming cut 6 bases from V and 2 bases from J; bases unmatched to any gene: 7. The CDR3 coding sequence is TGTGCCAGCAGATCAAGCGGGAGATCCACAGATACGCAGTATTTT. Protein product: CASRSSGRSTDTQYF.

The chain uses TRBV7-9 and TRBJ2-2; the match to TRBD2 covers 9 bases. From germline, CDR1 is SEHNR and CDR2 FQNEAQ (reference sequence). Unmatched junction bases numbered 13, after V lost 0 bases and J lost 5 bases. The CDR3 extends over 19 amino acids. The CDR3 is CASSLASSSGGPGTGELFF. The CDR3 DNA reads TGTGCCAGCAGCTTAGCGAGTAGTAGCGGGGGCCCCGGAACCGGGGAGCTGTTTTTT.

This chain links TRBV9 with TRBJ2-3; TRBD2 matches at 11 bases. The CDR3 extends over 18 amino acids. V lost 4 bases to trimming and J lost 2 bases; unmatched junction nucleotides: 12. CDR1 is SGDLS, CDR2 YYNGEE, per germline. The CDR3 loop is CASSTQGLAGGITDTQYF. The CDR3 DNA reads as TGTGCCAGCAGCACCCAGGGGTTAGCGGGAGGGATCACAGATACGCAGTATTTT.

The rearrangement joins TRBV3-1 (or the pseudogene TRBV3-2) to TRBJ1-6; no clear D. The ends were cut back, 1 base at V and 9 bases at J, with 7 bases in the middle. The germline V gene encodes CDR1 LGHDT and CDR2 YNNKEL (reference sequence). This CDR3 has 13 amino acids. The CDR3 DNA is TGTGCCAGCAGCCAAGTTTCTAGTTCACCCCTCCACTTT. This codes for CASSQVSSSPLHF.

This sequence joins TRBV6-5 and TRBJ2-1, with D possibly TRBD1 on 6 matching bases. Trimming shortened V by 6 bases and J by 8 bases, and 17 bases separated the two germline ends. Germline loops: CDR1 MNHEY, CDR2 SVGAGI. The CDR3 has 14 residues. CDR3 sequence: CASSQNIQGYEQFF. The DNA for the CDR3 is TGTGCCAGCAGCCAAAATATACAGGGATATGAGCAGTTCTTC.

The V gene is TRBV3-1 (or the pseudogene TRBV3-2), the J gene TRBJ1-2; 9 nucleotides line up with TRBD1. Germline loops: CDR1 LGHDT, CDR2 YNNKEL (reference sequence). J lost 6 bases, V lost 2 bases, and 4 bases had no gene match. The CDR3 runs to 14 residues. The CDR3 sequence is CASSQRGQGDGYTF. CDR3 nucleotide sequence: TGTGCCAGCAGCCAAAGGGGACAGGGTGATGGCTACACCTTC.

The chain uses TRBV4-3 and TRBJ1-4; D remains ambiguous. Germline V gene data show CDR1 as LGHNA and CDR2 as YSLEER. The CDR3 is made up of 17 amino acids. Trimming took off 3 bases at V and 8 bases at J, with 22 bases between the two ends. The CDR3 coding sequence is TGCGCCAGCAGCCAGAACACGGCGGTCCTCCCGGGAGAAAAACTGTTTTTT. Protein: CASSQNTAVLPGEKLFF.

This chain uses TRBV5-1 with TRBJ2-7; 12 nucleotides align to TRBD2. The germline V gene has CDR1 SGHRS and CDR2 YFSETQ. V lost 0 bases and J lost 2; bases outside the gene matches: 0. The CDR3 runs 15 residues. The CDR3 reads CASSLGLAGAYEQYF. CDR3 DNA sequence: TGCGCCAGCAGCTTGGGACTAGCGGGAGCCTACGAGCAGTACTTC.

This clone turned up a few times. This chain connects TRBV3-1 (or the pseudogene TRBV3-2) to TRBJ1-3, with unresolved D. The CDR3 is 13 residues long. The V gene lost 1 base and the J gene lost 2 bases, with 3 bases spanning the gap. In germline, CDR1 is LGHDT, CDR2 YNNKEL (reference sequence). The CDR3: CASSQATGNTIYF. CDR3 DNA: TGTGCCAGCAGCCAAGCCACTGGAAACACCATATATTTT.

The chain recombines TRBV7-7 with TRBJ1-2, with TRBD1 identical over 7 bases. Per germline, CDR1 SSHAT and CDR2 FNYEAQ (reference sequence). This CDR3 comprises 15 residues. Trimming at V came to 5 bases and at J to 8 bases, leaving 14 bases not matched to a gene. DNA of the CDR3: TGTGCCAGCAGCAACCCCGGGACAGACCCAAGGGGCTACACCTTC. Translation: CASSNPGTDPRGYTF.

The CDR3 DNA follows: TGTGCCAGCAGCCCTACGAACACCGGGGAGCTGTTTTTT. It is translated as CASSPTNTGELFF. This chain uses TRBV11-2 with TRBJ2-2; D is undetermined. The germline CDR1 and CDR2 sequences are SGHAT and FQNNGV. The CDR3 is made up of 13 amino acids. V lost 5 bases to trimming and J lost 0 bases, with 4 bases between them.

The CDR3 DNA is TGCGCCAGCAGTGACCCCAACGTCCGGGAGACCCAGTACTTC. It encodes CASSDPNVRETQYF. The chain is built from TRBV10-1 and TRBJ2-5, with unresolved D. V dropped 3 bases and J dropped 5 bases, with 13 bases sitting between them. Per germline, CDR1 WNHNN and CDR2 SYGVQD (reference sequence). The CDR3 has 14 amino acids.

CDR3 coding DNA: TGTGCCAGCAGCTTAGCAGGTTACTCTGGAAACACCATATATTTT. It encodes CASSLAGYSGNTIYF. The V gene is TRBV11-2, the J gene TRBJ1-3; D gene unclear. There are 15 residues in the CDR3. V lost 1 base and J lost 0, with 7 bases in between. Germline CDR1 is SGHAT and CDR2 is FQNNGV.